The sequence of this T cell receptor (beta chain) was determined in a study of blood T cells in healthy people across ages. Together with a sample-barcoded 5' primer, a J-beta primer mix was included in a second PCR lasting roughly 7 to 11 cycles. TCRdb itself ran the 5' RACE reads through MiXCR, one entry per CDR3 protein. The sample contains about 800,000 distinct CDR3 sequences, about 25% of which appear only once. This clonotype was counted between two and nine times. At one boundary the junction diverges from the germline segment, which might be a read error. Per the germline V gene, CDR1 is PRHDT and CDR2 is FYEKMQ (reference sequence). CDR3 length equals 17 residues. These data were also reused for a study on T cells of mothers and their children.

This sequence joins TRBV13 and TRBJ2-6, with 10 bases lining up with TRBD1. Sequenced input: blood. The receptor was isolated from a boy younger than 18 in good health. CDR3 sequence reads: CTSSPGQGISGANVLTF. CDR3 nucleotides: TGTACCAGCAGCCCGGGACAGGGGATTTCTGGGGCCAACGTCCTGACTTTC.